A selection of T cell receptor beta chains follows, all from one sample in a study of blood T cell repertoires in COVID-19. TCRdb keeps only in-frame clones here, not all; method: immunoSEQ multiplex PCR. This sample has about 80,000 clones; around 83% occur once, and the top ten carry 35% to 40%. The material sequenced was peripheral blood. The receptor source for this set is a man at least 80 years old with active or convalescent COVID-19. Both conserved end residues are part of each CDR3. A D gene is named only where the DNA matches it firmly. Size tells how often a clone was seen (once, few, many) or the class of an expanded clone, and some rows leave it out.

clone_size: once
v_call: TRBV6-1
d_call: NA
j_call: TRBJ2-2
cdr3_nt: TGTGCCAGCAGTGAAGGAACAGTTTCCACCGGGGAGCTGTTTTTT
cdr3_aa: CASSEGTVSTGELFF

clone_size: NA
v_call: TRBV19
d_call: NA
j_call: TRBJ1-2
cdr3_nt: TGTGCCAGTAGTTGGGCAGCGGGCTATGGCTACACCTTC
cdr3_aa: CASSWAAGYGYTF

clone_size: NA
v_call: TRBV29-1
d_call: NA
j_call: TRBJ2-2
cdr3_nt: TGCAGCGCCCGACTAGTCGCGAACACCGGGGAGCTGTTTTTT
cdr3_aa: CSARLVANTGELFF

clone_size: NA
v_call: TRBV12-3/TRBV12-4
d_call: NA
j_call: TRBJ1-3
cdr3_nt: TGTGCCAGCAGTTGGGCGGGGCACACCATATATTTT
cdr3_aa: CASSWAGHTIYF

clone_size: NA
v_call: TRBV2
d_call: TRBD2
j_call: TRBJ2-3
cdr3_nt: TGTGCCAGCAGCCCGGTGTCTAGCGGACTCACAGATACGCAGTATTTT
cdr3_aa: CASSPVSSGLTDTQYF

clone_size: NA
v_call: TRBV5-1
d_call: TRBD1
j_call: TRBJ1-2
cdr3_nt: TGCGCCAGCAGCTCCGGATCAGGACAGGACTATGGCTACACCTTC
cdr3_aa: CASSSGSGQDYGYTF

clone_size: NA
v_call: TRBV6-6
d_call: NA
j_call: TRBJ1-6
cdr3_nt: TGTGCCAGCAGTTACGGGGCTGTTTCACCCCTCCACTTT
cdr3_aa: CASSYGAVSPLHF

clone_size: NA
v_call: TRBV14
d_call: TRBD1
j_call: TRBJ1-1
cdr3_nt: TGTGCCAGCAGCCTCCGACAGGGGGGTCGGTACACTGAAGCTTTCTTT
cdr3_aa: CASSLRQGGRYTEAFF

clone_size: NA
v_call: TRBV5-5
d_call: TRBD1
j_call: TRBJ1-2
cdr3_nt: TGTGCCAGCAGCTTGACCTGGGACAGAGCTAATGGCTACACCTTC
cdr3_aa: CASSLTWDRANGYTF

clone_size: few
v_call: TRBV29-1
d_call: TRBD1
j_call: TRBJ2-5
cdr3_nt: TGCAGCTCCGGGACAGGGGGGACCCAGTACTTC
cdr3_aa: CSSGTGGTQYF

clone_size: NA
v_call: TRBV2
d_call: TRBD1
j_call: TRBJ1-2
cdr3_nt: TGTGCCAGCTTGAGGGACAGGGGCCGCTTCGAGGATGGCTACACCTTC
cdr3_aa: CASLRDRGRFEDGYTF

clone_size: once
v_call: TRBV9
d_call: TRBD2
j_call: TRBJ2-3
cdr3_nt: TGTGCCAGCGGGGGACTAGCGGCAACAGATACGCAGTATTTT
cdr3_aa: CASGGLAATDTQYF

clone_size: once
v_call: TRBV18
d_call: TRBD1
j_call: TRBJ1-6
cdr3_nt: TGTGCCAGCTCCGTCCAGGGAACCGGGACAGGGGGCTGGCCCCTCCACTTT
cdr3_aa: CASSVQGTGTGGWPLHF

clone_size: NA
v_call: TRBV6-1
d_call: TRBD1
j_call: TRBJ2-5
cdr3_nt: TGTGCCAGCAGTGAAAACAGGGGTTGGAGGGAGACCCAGTACTTC
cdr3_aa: CASSENRGWRETQYF

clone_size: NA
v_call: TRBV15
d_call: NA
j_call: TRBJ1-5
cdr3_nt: TGTGCCACCAGCAGCATGGCAGGCCGCAATCAGCCCCAGCATTTT
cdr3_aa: CATSSMAGRNQPQHF

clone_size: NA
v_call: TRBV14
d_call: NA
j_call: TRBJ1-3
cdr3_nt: TGTGCCAGCAGCCAAGCAGGAAACACCATATATTTT
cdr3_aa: CASSQAGNTIYF

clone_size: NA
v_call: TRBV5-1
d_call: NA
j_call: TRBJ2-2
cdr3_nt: TGCGCCAGCAGCTTGGTAGAAGCGAACACCGGGGAGCTGTTTTTT
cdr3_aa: CASSLVEANTGELFF

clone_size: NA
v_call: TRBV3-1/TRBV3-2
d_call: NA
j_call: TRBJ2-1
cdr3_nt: TGTGCCCGTCGGCCGGCTGCTAGAAGGCATGAGCAGTTCTTC
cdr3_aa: CARRPAARRHEQFF

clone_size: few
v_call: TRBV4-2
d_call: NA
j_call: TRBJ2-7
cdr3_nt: TGTGCCAGCAGCCAAGAACCCCATTGGGGCGGCTCCTACGAGCAGTACTTC
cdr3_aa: CASSQEPHWGGSYEQYF

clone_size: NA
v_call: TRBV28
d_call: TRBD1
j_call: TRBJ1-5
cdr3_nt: TGTGCCACCTTCCCCCCCTCTGGGACAGGCGATTATAGCAATCAGCCCCAGCATTTT
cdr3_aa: CATFPPSGTGDYSNQPQHF